The clone carrying this TCR beta chain was observed at least ten times. What it binds is not known. The data were obtained in a study of regulatory T cells in long-lasting Graves disease. As for the study in general: The study enrolled newly diagnosed Graves' patients on antithyroid drugs under 3 months. Findings and caveats of the study: Persistent Graves' disease cases displayed lower TCR diversity than newly diagnosed ones. Preferential use of TRBV28, TRBJ1-2 and TRBJ2-5 was seen in persistent disease.

The time point was: newly diagnosed GD, antithyroid drugs for less than 3 months. PBMC RNA served as the TCR library source. This CDR3 has 12 residues. V trimming: 6 bases; J trimming: 4 bases; junction bases outside the gene matches: 3. Germline values: CDR1 DFQATT, CDR2 SNEGSKA (reference sequence). Construction of the TCR beta libraries employed iRepertoire HTBI primers in conjunction with Arm-PCR of CDR3 regions. From the multiplex PCR reads, TCRdb called clonotypes with MiXCR, one entry per CDR3 protein. This table holds 250,000 to 300,000 distinct CDR3 sequences, about 20% found once. In addition, the sample was reused for a study of T cells in Graves' hyperthyroidism and ophthalmopathy.

This chain joins TRBV20-1 and TRBJ2-7; 10 bases are a match to TRBD1. Specimen: peripheral blood mononuclear cells (PBMCs), collected at new diagnosis, from a patient treated with antithyroid drugs. The sequence derives from a young woman with Graves disease. The DNA of the CDR3 is TGCAGTGCAACGGACAGGGGGTACGAGCAGTACTTC. Amino acids: CSATDRGYEQYF.